Listed below are T cell receptor beta chains from one sample, sequenced in a study of regulatory T cells in long-lasting Graves disease. TCRdb processed the multiplex PCR reads anew with MiXCR; each CDR3 protein has one entry. The sample contains over 400,000 distinct CDR3 sequences, about 14% of which appear only once. The same sample was also used in a study of T cells in Graves' hyperthyroidism and ophthalmopathy.

Specimen: peripheral blood mononuclear cells (PBMCs), collected at new diagnosis, from a patient treated with antithyroid drugs. These receptors were collected from a woman between 45 and 60 years old with Graves disease. CDR3s include the opening cysteine and the closing phenylalanine or tryptophan. A D gene is named only where the DNA matches it firmly. Expanded clones are given a class, and other clones once, few, many or no size at all.

clone_size | d_call | j_call | v_call | cdr3_aa | cdr3_nt
NA | NA | TRBJ1-5 | TRBV11-2 | CASSQVSNQPQHF | TGCGCCAGCAGCCAAGTTAGCAATCAGCCCCAGCATTTT
NA | TRBD2 | TRBJ2-1 | TRBV13 | CASSSSGSYYEQFF | TGTGCCAGCAGCTCCAGCGGGAGCTACTATGAGCAGTTCTTC
NA | TRBD1 | TRBJ2-1 | TRBV5-1 | CASSLITGTGGVEQFF | TGCGCCAGCAGCCTAATAACCGGGACAGGGGGCGTTGAGCAGTTCTTC
many | NA | TRBJ1-5 | TRBV11-2 | CASSPQSNQPQHF | TGTGCCAGCAGCCCCCAAAGCAATCAGCCCCAGCATTTT
few | TRBD2 | TRBJ2-2 | TRBV29-1 | CSVVWELAGGNDTGELFF | TGCAGCGTTGTTTGGGAGTTAGCGGGAGGGAATGACACCGGGGAGCTGTTTTTT
many | NA | TRBJ1-2 | TRBV5-1 | CASSSSSGNYGYTF | TGCGCCAGCAGCTCGAGTTCGGGGAACTATGGCTACACCTTC
many | NA | TRBJ1-1 | TRBV28 | CASSGGPGGIDTEAFF | TGTGCCAGCAGTGGGGGGCCCGGGGGAATAGACACTGAAGCTTTCTTT
many | TRBD2 | TRBJ2-2 | TRBV6-1 | CASILTSGSVTGELFF | TGTGCCAGCATCTTAACAAGCGGGAGTGTCACCGGGGAGCTGTTTTTT
NA | NA | TRBJ2-4 | TRBV10-3 | CAISDSLAKNIQYF | TGTGCCATCAGTGACAGTCTAGCCAAAAACATTCAGTACTTC
few | TRBD2 | TRBJ2-5 | TRBV10-3 | CAISPAPASGRGPQETQYF | TGTGCCATCAGCCCCGCGCCGGCTAGCGGGAGGGGACCACAAGAGACCCAGTACTTC
NA | NA | TRBJ2-5 | TRBV4-1 | CGSSHPPDSAEETQYF | TGCGGCAGCAGCCATCCCCCGGACAGCGCAGAAGAGACCCAGTACTTC
many | TRBD2 | TRBJ2-1 | TRBV2 | CASSDETSGSVHNEQFF | TGTGCCAGCAGTGACGAGACTAGCGGGAGTGTTCACAATGAGCAGTTCTTC
NA | TRBD1 | TRBJ2-7 | TRBV11-3 | CVSSLGVTGVNEQYF | TGTGTCAGCAGCTTAGGGGTGACAGGGGTCAACGAGCAGTACTTC
many | NA | TRBJ2-3 | TRBV3-1 | CASSQGDFTDTQYF | TGTGCCAGCAGCCAAGGGGACTTCACAGATACGCAGTATTTT
NA | NA | TRBJ2-1 | TRBV6-2/TRBV6-3 | CASTTNSYNEQFF | TGTGCCAGCACGACAAACTCCTACAATGAGCAGTTCTTC
few | NA | TRBJ2-7 | TRBV29-1 | CSARGTQRYEQYF | TGCAGCGCTCGCGGGACTCAAAGGTACGAGCAGTACTTC
many | NA | TRBJ2-1 | TRBV7-9 | CASSLVASNEQFF | TGTGCCAGCAGCTTAGTGGCTAGCAATGAGCAGTTCTTC
few | TRBD1 | TRBJ2-7 | TRBV11-1 | CASSSQGDEQYF | TGTGCCAGCAGCTCCCAGGGGGACGAGCAGTACTTC
few | NA | TRBJ2-5 | TRBV25-1 | CASSGGGGIPLQETQYF | TGTGCCAGCAGTGGAGGGGGGGGGATACCTTTGCAAGAGACCCAGTACTTC
many | NA | TRBJ1-3 | TRBV7-3 | CASSLDSGNTIYF | TGTGCCAGCAGCTTGGATTCTGGAAACACCATATATTTT
few | TRBD2 | TRBJ2-3 | TRBV9 | CASSVGGLAGLDTQYF | TGTGCCAGCAGCGTAGGGGGACTAGCGGGATTAGATACGCAGTATTTT
few | TRBD2 | TRBJ2-7 | TRBV19 | CASSVLAGAYEQYF | TGTGCCAGTAGTGTTCTAGCGGGCGCCTACGAGCAGTACTTC